Presented here are 11 T cell receptor beta chains from one specimen sequenced in a study of early T cells in non-severe SARS-CoV-2 infection (dated by TCRdb to the early 2020s). Library construction relied on 5' RACE. Data came from a NextSeq 500. Starting from the raw public reads, TCRdb applied fastp trimming at Q25, assembled clones with MiXCR and retained in-frame beta chains. When rows share a CDR3 protein, they turn into one entry using the most common DNA and genes. The sample contains about 94,000 distinct CDR3 sequences, approximately 13% of them found a single time. 2% to 2.5% of the sample goes to the ten largest clones. The specimen sequenced was whole blood. These receptors were collected from an adult who was a healthcare worker with PCR-confirmed SARS-CoV-2 infection or an uninfected control (not recorded which).

This chain connects TRBV5-1 to TRBJ2-5, with D unresolved. The CDR3 is 18 amino acids. CDR1 is SGHRS and CDR2 is YFSETQ in the germline V gene. V was clipped by 1 base and J by 0 bases, with 19 bases between them. The CDR3: CASSLYPPEANHQETQYF. CDR3 bases: TGCGCCAGCAGCTTGTATCCTCCGGAAGCGAACCACCAAGAGACCCAGTACTTC.

This clonotype was detected many times. This chain connects TRBV3-1 to TRBJ2-1; weak D call: TRBD2 (5 bases). Trimming shortened V by 4 bases and J by 0 bases, and 10 bases separated the two germline ends. Germline V gene sequence: CDR1 LGHDT, CDR2 YNNKEL (reference sequence). CDR3 length: 15 residues. The CDR3 region has the DNA TGTGCCAGCAGCCTTCGAGGGAGCTCCTACAATGAGCAGTTCTTC. Encoded protein: CASSLRGSSYNEQFF.

The J gene is TRBJ2-7, the V gene TRBV5-8, with TRBD1 matching 7 bases. The CDR3 has 14 residues. Germline V gene sequence: CDR1 SGHTS, CDR2 YDEGEE. The J segment lost 4 bases and the V segment lost 2 bases, leaving 6 bases of the junction unmatched. The DNA for the CDR3 is TGTGCCAGCAGCTTTGGGCCACAGGGGTACGAGCAGTACTTC. Its protein is CASSFGPQGYEQYF.

This clonotype came up many times. This chain uses TRBV11-3 with TRBJ2-1, with 7 bases that match TRBD1. V gave up 5 bases and J gave up 4 bases; unmatched junction bases: 2. The CDR3 contains 13 residues. Germline V CDR1 and CDR2: SGHNT, YENEEA. The CDR3 nucleotides read TGTGCCAGCAGCCCGGGACAGTACAATGAGCAGTTCTTC. Its protein product is CASSPGQYNEQFF.

The chain links TRBV29-1 to TRBJ2-3; TRBD1 aligns across 8 bases. Germline CDR1 SQVTM, CDR2 ANQGSEA. CDR3 size: 13 residues. V shed 3 bases, J shed 4 bases, and the junction held 3 bases outside the gene matches. The CDR3 sequence: CSVDGTGPDTQYF. CDR3 in DNA: TGCAGCGTTGATGGGACAGGCCCAGATACGCAGTATTTT.

This clonotype showed up many times. The V and J genes are TRBV6-5 and TRBJ1-1; D is perhaps TRBD1 (5 bases). The V end lost 5 bases, the J end lost 0 bases, and 10 bases lay between the germline ends. From germline, CDR1 is MNHEY and CDR2 SVGAGI. The CDR3 runs 14 residues. The CDR3 nucleotides are TGTGCCAGCAGTCGGGACGGCTTGAACACTGAAGCTTTCTTT. Translated, it gives CASSRDGLNTEAFF.

This clonotype was counted a few times. This chain uses TRBV7-2 with TRBJ1-2; no clear D. Germline CDR1 is SGHTA and CDR2 is FQGNSA. The V end lost 5 bases, the J end lost 14 bases, and 15 bases lay between the germline ends. There are 11 residues in the CDR3. CDR3 sequence reads: CASSPLTGCTF. Here the CDR3 DNA reads TGTGCCAGCAGCCCCCTCACCGGTTGTACCTTC.

The chain employs TRBV9 and TRBJ2-2; D might be TRBD2 (5 bases). V shed 0 bases and J shed 4 bases, with 10 bases lying between them. Germline V gene lookup returns CDR1 SGDLS and CDR2 YYNGEE. The CDR3 totals 15 residues. CDR3 sequence (DNA): TGTGCCAGCAGCGTAGAACTAGATGGCACCGGGGAGCTGTTTTTT. Protein: CASSVELDGTGELFF.

CDR3 sequence: CAIAGGQENEQFF. CDR3 DNA: TGTGCCATCGCGGGGGGGCAGGAGAATGAGCAGTTCTTC. V gene TRBV10-3 combines with J gene TRBJ2-1; TRBD2 aligns across 9 bases. V lost 8 bases and J lost 7; bases outside the gene matches: 6. The germline CDR1 and CDR2 sequences are ENHRY and SYGVKD. The CDR3 extends over 13 amino acids.

This clonotype has only a few counts. This chain joins TRBV15 and TRBJ1-1; D is ambiguous. From germline, CDR1 is LNHNV and CDR2 YYDKDF (reference sequence). CDR3 length equals 16 residues. Trimming stripped 2 bases from V and 1 base from J, with 14 bases between. The CDR3 DNA is TGTGCCACCAGCAGACCGACTTGGGCCTCGAACACTGAAGCTTTCTTT. This gives the protein CATSRPTWASNTEAFF.

The rearrangement joins TRBV20-1 to TRBJ2-1, with 10 bases fitting TRBD2. The trim removed 2 bases at V and 6 bases at J, leaving 7 bases unmatched. Germline V lookup: CDR1 DFQATT, CDR2 SNEGSKA (reference sequence). CDR3 size: 15 residues. As DNA, the CDR3 is TGCAGTGCTAGATATGGCGAGCGGGAGGGCAATGAGCAGTTCTTC. Amino acid sequence: CSARYGEREGNEQFF.